The clone carrying this TCR beta chain was seen a few times. Germline CDR1 is MNHNY and CDR2 is SVGAGI (reference sequence). CDR3 size: 10 residues. Deletions cut 6 bases from V and 8 bases from J, with 5 bases between. This specimen belongs to a study of T-cell reconstitution after alpha-beta-depleted transplantation in children. Preparation of the TCRbeta library was carried out with unique molecular identifiers. MiXCR, applied by TCRdb to the PCR reads, yields one record per CDR3 protein. This sample has 700,000 to 950,000 distinct CDR3 sequences, with about 16% found just once. The material was PBMCs, mostly from graft donor cells, obtained 360 days after TCRalphabeta/CD19-depleted stem cell transplant. This clonotype was sampled from a male patient aged 10 to 17 who had a stem cell transplant for acute lymphoblastic leukemia, so the T cells may come from the graft donor. The chain carries TRBV6-6 and TRBJ2-1, with D perhaps matching TRBD1 (5 bases). The CDR3 DNA reads TGTGCCAGCAGGGGGCATGAGCAGTTCTTC. Protein: CASRGHEQFF.